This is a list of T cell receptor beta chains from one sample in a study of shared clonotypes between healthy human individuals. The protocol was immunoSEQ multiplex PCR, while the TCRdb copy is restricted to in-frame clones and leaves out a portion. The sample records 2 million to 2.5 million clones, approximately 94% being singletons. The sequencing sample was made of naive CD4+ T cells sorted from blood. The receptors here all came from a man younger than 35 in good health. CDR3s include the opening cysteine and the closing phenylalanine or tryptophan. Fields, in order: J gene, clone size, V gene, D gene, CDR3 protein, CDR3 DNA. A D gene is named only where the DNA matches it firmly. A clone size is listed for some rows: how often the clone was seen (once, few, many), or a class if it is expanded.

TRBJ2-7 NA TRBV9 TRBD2 CASSLDGTSGYEQYF TGTGCCAGCAGCTTAGACGGGACTAGCGGCTACGAGCAGTACTTC
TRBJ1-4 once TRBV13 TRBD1 CASSLTGGLEKLFF TGTGCCAGCAGCTTGACAGGGGGCCTTGAAAAACTGTTTTTT
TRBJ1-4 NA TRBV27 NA CASSLGHVNEKLFF TGTGCCAGCAGTTTGGGACATGTTAATGAAAAACTGTTTTTT
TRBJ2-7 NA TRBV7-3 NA CASSLVPSYEQYF TGTGCCAGCAGCTTAGTCCCCTCCTACGAGCAGTACTTC
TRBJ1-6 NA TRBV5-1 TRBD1 CASSRTGDNSPLHF TGCGCCAGCAGCAGGACAGGAGATAATTCACCCCTCCACTTT
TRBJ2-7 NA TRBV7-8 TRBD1 CASSLDLDRVYEQYF TGTGCCAGCAGCTTAGACCTGGACAGGGTTTACGAGCAGTACTTC
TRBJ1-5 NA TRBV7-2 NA CASSLAPGQPQHF TGTGCCAGCAGCTTAGCGCCTGGTCAGCCCCAGCATTTT
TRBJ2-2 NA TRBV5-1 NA CASSPGVAGPGELFF TGCGCCAGCAGCCCAGGAGTAGCCGGTCCCGGGGAGCTGTTTTTT
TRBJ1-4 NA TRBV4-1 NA CASSQDGRWNEKLFF TGCGCCAGCAGCCAAGATGGGAGGTGGAATGAAAAACTGTTTTTT
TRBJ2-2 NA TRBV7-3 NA CASSLTLEGVNTGELFF TGTGCCAGCAGCTTAACGCTTGAGGGGGTGAACACCGGGGAGCTGTTTTTT
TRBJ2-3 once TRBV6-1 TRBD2 CASSEAPRTSAGLNTQYF TGTGCCAGCAGTGAAGCGCCCAGGACTAGCGCGGGGCTCAATACGCAGTATTTT
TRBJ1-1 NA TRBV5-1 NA CASRGGDNTEAFF TGCGCCAGCAGAGGAGGGGATAACACTGAAGCTTTCTTT
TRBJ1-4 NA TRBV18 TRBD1 CASSNLRDRGEKLFF TGTGCCAGCTCAAACCTCCGGGACAGGGGCGAAAAACTGTTTTTT
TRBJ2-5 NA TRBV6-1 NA CASTPNSALKETQYF TGTGCCAGCACCCCGAACTCGGCCTTGAAAGAGACCCAGTACTTC
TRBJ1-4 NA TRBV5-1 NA CASSESGDRWEKLFF TGCGCCAGCAGCGAGAGTGGGGATCGGTGGGAAAAACTGTTTTTT
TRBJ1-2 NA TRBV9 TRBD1 CASSVVPTGTVFSGYTF TGTGCCAGCAGCGTAGTCCCGACTGGGACAGTTTTCTCTGGCTACACCTTC